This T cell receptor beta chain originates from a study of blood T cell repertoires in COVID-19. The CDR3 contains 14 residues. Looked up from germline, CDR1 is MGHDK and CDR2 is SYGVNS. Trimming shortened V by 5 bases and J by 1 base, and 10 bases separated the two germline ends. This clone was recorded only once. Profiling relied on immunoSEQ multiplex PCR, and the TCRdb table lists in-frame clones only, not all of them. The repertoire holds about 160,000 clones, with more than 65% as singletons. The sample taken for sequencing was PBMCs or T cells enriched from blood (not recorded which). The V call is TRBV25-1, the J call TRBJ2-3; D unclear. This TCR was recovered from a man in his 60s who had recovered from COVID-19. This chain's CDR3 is CASSRVDGTDTQYF. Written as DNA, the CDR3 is TGTGCCAGCAGTCGGGTAGACGGCACAGATACGCAGTATTTT.